This is a list of T cell receptor beta chains from one sample in a study of shared clonotypes between healthy human individuals. Repertoires were generated with immunoSEQ multiplex PCR, while TCRdb's copy carries only in-frame clones and drops some. Of roughly 2 million clones listed, approximately 96% are singletons. Sequencing was done on a sample of naive CD4+ T cells sorted from blood. The receptors shown here come from a man aged 18 to 29 in good health. Both conserved end residues are part of each CDR3. The D gene is left open where the match is weak. Clone sizes are given selectively: once, few, many, or a class where the clone is expanded.

cdr3_nt cdr3_aa j_call clone_size d_call v_call
TGTGCCAGCAGTGAAAACAGGGGGCGTCTAGGCTATGGCTACACCTTC CASSENRGRLGYGYTF TRBJ1-2 once TRBD1 TRBV6-1
TGTGCCAGCAGTGACCAAGTCGGGTACGAGCAGTACTTC CASSDQVGYEQYF TRBJ2-7 . . TRBV2
TGTGCCAGTAAAAATTACGGGGGGAATGAGCAGTTCTTC CASKNYGGNEQFF TRBJ2-1 . TRBD2 TRBV25-1
TGTGCCAGCTCACCACAGGGGGCGGCGGGCTACACCTTC CASSPQGAAGYTF TRBJ1-2 . TRBD1 TRBV18
TGTGCCAGCGGGGGGGCTAGGGACAGGGATGGGAATGAGCAGTTCTTC CASGGARDRDGNEQFF TRBJ2-1 . . TRBV21-1
TGTGCCAGCAGGCGGACAGGGGATGGGGCTGAAGCTTTCTTT CASRRTGDGAEAFF TRBJ1-1 . TRBD1 TRBV28
TGTGCCAGCAGTGATAATAGTGAGGAGCAGTACTTC CASSDNSEEQYF TRBJ2-7 . . TRBV2
TGTGCCAGCAGCCCAACCCGACAGGGAGCTAACTATGGCTACACCTTC CASSPTRQGANYGYTF TRBJ1-2 . TRBD1 TRBV9
TGTGCCAGCAGCTTGGGACAGGGGTCCTATGGCTACACCTTC CASSLGQGSYGYTF TRBJ1-2 . TRBD1 TRBV5-6
TGTGCCAGCGAGGGGCCCAGGGGGTACGAGCAGTACTTC CASEGPRGYEQYF TRBJ2-7 once TRBD1 TRBV28
TGCGCCAGCAGCTTGGCGGAGGGGGTGAGCAACGAGCAGTACTTC CASSLAEGVSNEQYF TRBJ2-7 . . TRBV5-1
TGTGCCAGCAGTGCCCACGGGTCGTATCAGCCCCAGCATTTT CASSAHGSYQPQHF TRBJ1-5 . . TRBV27
TGCGCCAGCAGCTTGGCCACTCCAACGTCAAGGAACACTGAAGCTTTCTTT CASSLATPTSRNTEAFF TRBJ1-1 . . TRBV5-1
TGTGCCAGCAACAGGGGACAGGATTCACCCCTCCACTTT CASNRGQDSPLHF TRBJ1-6 . TRBD1 TRBV6-5
TGTGCCAGCAGCCCGGGAGTGGGGAATTCACCCCTCCACTTT CASSPGVGNSPLHF TRBJ1-6 . . TRBV7-9
TGTGCCAGCAGCCCCCCCGGGACAGACCTGAACACTGAAGCTTTCTTT CASSPPGTDLNTEAFF TRBJ1-1 . TRBD1 TRBV5-4
TGTGCCAGCAGCTTGACAGGGTTGGTTTATGGCTACACCTTC CASSLTGLVYGYTF TRBJ1-2 . TRBD1 TRBV7-9
TGTGCCAGCAGTTACCCAGCGGGGGGCGTAGAGACCCAGTACTTC CASSYPAGGVETQYF TRBJ2-5 . TRBD2 TRBV6-5
TGTGCCACCAGCAAGACGGATCCACCTTACGAGCAGTACTTC CATSKTDPPYEQYF TRBJ2-7 . . TRBV15
TGTGCCAGCTCAAACCGGGACAGGACGGACTATGGCTACACCTTC CASSNRDRTDYGYTF TRBJ1-2 . TRBD1 TRBV18
TGTGCCAGCAGCTTATTGGGTTCCCGCGAGCAGTACTTC CASSLLGSREQYF TRBJ2-7 . . TRBV7-9
TGTGCCAGCAGTGAACTCGGACAGGGTGCTGAGACCCAGTACTTC CASSELGQGAETQYF TRBJ2-5 . TRBD1 TRBV2
TGTGCCAGTAGCCCGGGACTAGCGGGAGGAAATGAGCAGTTCTTC CASSPGLAGGNEQFF TRBJ2-1 . TRBD2 TRBV19
TGTGCCAGCAGTTCGGGACAGGGAAATCAGCCCCAGCATTTT CASSSGQGNQPQHF TRBJ1-5 . TRBD1 TRBV28
TGTGCCAGTAGTATGGTCGACGAAACTCAGCCCCAGCATTTT CASSMVDETQPQHF TRBJ1-5 . . TRBV19
TGCGCCAGCAGCCCAAAAGTAAGACAGGGAGGGTACGAGCAGTACTTC CASSPKVRQGGYEQYF TRBJ2-7 . . TRBV5-1
TGTGCCAGCAGCTTATCGGGCAGCACCTACGAGCAGTACTTC CASSLSGSTYEQYF TRBJ2-7 once . TRBV7-9
TGTGCCAGCAGTTGGGGGGCTGAAGCTTTCTTT CASSWGAEAFF TRBJ1-1 . . TRBV28
TGCGCCAGCAGCTTGGGACAGCCGAACTCTGGAAACACCATATATTTT CASSLGQPNSGNTIYF TRBJ1-3 few . TRBV5-1
TGTGCCAGCAGCTTAGTAGGGAATAGCAATCAGCCCCAGCATTTT CASSLVGNSNQPQHF TRBJ1-5 . . TRBV7-9
TGCGCCAGCAGCTTTAGCGAATCCACCGGGGAGCTGTTTTTT CASSFSESTGELFF TRBJ2-2 once . TRBV5-1
TGTGCCAGCAAGCGGGACAGAGATGAAAAACTGTTTTTT CASKRDRDEKLFF TRBJ1-4 . TRBD1 TRBV2
TGTGCCAGCAGTCCGATCCAGGGGAATAATGAAAAACTGTTTTTT CASSPIQGNNEKLFF TRBJ1-4 once . TRBV6-5
TGCGCCAGCACTCGACCTAGCGGGGGGTCTTTCGAGACCCAGTACTTC CASTRPSGGSFETQYF TRBJ2-5 . TRBD2 TRBV5-1
TGTGCCTGGAGTGTAGGAGGGGTCGGGGAGACCCAGTACTTC CAWSVGGVGETQYF TRBJ2-5 . . TRBV30
TGTGCCAGCAGTTCTCCGACAGGGTCGGGCAGTCAGCCCCAGCATTTT CASSSPTGSGSQPQHF TRBJ1-5 . TRBD1 TRBV28
TGTGCCAGCAGCTTGGCTGGGGCTTGGGAAAAACTGTTTTTT CASSLAGAWEKLFF TRBJ1-4 . . TRBV5-6
TGTGCCAGCAGTTCCGGGAGGCTTGGGGACACCGGGGAGCTGTTTTTT CASSSGRLGDTGELFF TRBJ2-2 . TRBD2 TRBV6-5
TGTGCCAGCAGCCAGGAACTTTCCAATGAGCAGTTCTTC CASSQELSNEQFF TRBJ2-1 . . TRBV7-9
TGTGCCAGCAGGACTAGCGGGGTCGTGGAGCAGTTCTTC CASRTSGVVEQFF TRBJ2-1 . TRBD2 TRBV2
TGTGCCATCAGTGGGACAGGGGCAAATCAGCCCCAGCATTTT CAISGTGANQPQHF TRBJ1-5 . TRBD1 TRBV10-3
TGCAGCGTTGGCAGGGGGTCAACTAGCACAGATACGCAGTATTTT CSVGRGSTSTDTQYF TRBJ2-3 . TRBD1 TRBV29-1
TGTGCCAGCTCACCCGGACAGGGCCAATCCGGCTACGAGCAGTACTTC CASSPGQGQSGYEQYF TRBJ2-7 . TRBD1 TRBV18
TGTGCCATCAGTGAGTCGGTAGGAACGGTGATTAACTATGGCTACACCTTC CAISESVGTVINYGYTF TRBJ1-2 . . TRBV10-3
TGCGCCAGCAGCTTGGCCGCAGTAGCGAGCACAGATACGCAGTATTTT CASSLAAVASTDTQYF TRBJ2-3 . . TRBV5-1
TGTGCCAGTACCCCAGCCCGGGGGCGAGTCGACGAGCAGTACTTC CASTPARGRVDEQYF TRBJ2-7 . . TRBV19
TGTGCCAGTACGGAGATTCATAGCTCCTATAATTCACCCCTCCACTTT CASTEIHSSYNSPLHF TRBJ1-6 . . TRBV19
TGCAGCGTGGGGGGGAACAATCAGCCCCAGCATTTT CSVGGNNQPQHF TRBJ1-5 . . TRBV29-1
TGCGCCAGCAGCCAAGGACAGGGAATCGAGCACACTGAAGCTTTCTTT CASSQGQGIEHTEAFF TRBJ1-1 . TRBD1 TRBV5-1
TGTGCCAGCAGTTACTCAAAAAGTTCCACCAAAGCTTTCTTT CASSYSKSSTKAFF TRBJ1-1 . . TRBV6-5
TGTGCCAGCAGCTCAGGTAGCTATGGCTACACCTTC CASSSGSYGYTF TRBJ1-2 . . TRBV7-2
TGTGCCAGCAGTTTTGGGGTATCTAGGGGGTATCAGCCCCAGCATTTT CASSFGVSRGYQPQHF TRBJ1-5 . . TRBV28
TGTGCCAGTTCTCTGGGGACAGGGAATTGGGGCAATCAGCCCCAGCATTTT CASSLGTGNWGNQPQHF TRBJ1-5 . TRBD1 TRBV19